The clone carrying this TCR beta chain was seen a few times. What it recognizes is unknown. Germline values: CDR1 SGHRS, CDR2 YFSETQ. V trimming: 4 bases; J trimming: 2 bases; junction bases outside the gene matches: 5. The length of the CDR3 is 15 residues. Libraries were prepared by immunoSEQ multiplex PCR; TCRdb keeps only in-frame clonotypes and omits some of them. The sample holds roughly 100,000 clones, 90% seen once. The sample is drawn from a study of OX40 agonist ivuxolimab in advanced cancers. Looking at the study overall: Checkpoint inhibitors had been given previously to 40% of patients. The study's findings and limits: The CD4+ and CD8+ T cells in the blood had expanded clonally by week 6 at 0.1 to 3.0 mg/kg. Antigen targets of the expanded peripheral T cells went undetermined.

The sequence was collected from an adult with an advanced solid tumor such as melanoma, head and neck, liver or kidney cancer. V gene TRBV5-1 combines with J gene TRBJ2-3, with 9 bases aligning to TRBD1. The sample here was CD4+ or CD8+ T cells sorted from blood, taken in a trial of the OX40 agonist ivuxolimab. CDR3 DNA: TGCGCCAGCAGCCTGGGGACAGGGATCACAGATACGCAGTATTTT. Its translation: CASSLGTGITDTQYF.